This T cell receptor beta chain was recovered during a study of cytomegalovirus exposure and HLA in healthy donors. Study-level information: From approximately 170 million T cells, an earlier analysis saw 120 million or so unique TCR beta sequences. Whole-study findings and limits: Highly shared sequence variants in one cluster were likely a sequencing artifact. Later on, an analysis found that several of the most significant clusters appeared to be linked to common viral pathogens, which included parvovirus B19.

The donors (healthy individuals) were bone marrow donors. The PCR had 60 Vbeta and 13 Jbeta primers. TCRdb's copy holds only in-frame clones and misses some; the assay was immunoSEQ multiplex PCR. This table has under 200,000 clones, about 75% appearing once. This clone came up once. The antigen is unknown. The junction differs from germline at one of its ends, possibly a read error. The CDR3 totals 16 residues. From germline, CDR1 is MDHEN and CDR2 SYDVKM. Sequencing input: PBMCs. This rearrangement joins TRBV28 to TRBJ2-3; 8 nucleotides match TRBD1. The sequence was obtained from a female donor in good health and CMV-seronegative. The CDR3 DNA reads as TGTGCCAGCAGTATCGAACCAGGGGGCCCCACAAATACGCAGTATTTT. Translated, it gives CASSIEPGGPTNTQYF.